This TCR beta chain was recorded in a study of vaccination and CD4 T cells after COVID-19. Study-level background: SARS-CoV-2, HCoV-NL63, HCoV-OC43 and HCoV-229E supplied the overlapping spike peptides used to stimulate cells.

CD4+ T cells that had been cultured provided DNA sequenced with the Oncomine TCR Beta short-read assay. Extraction of genomic DNA was performed on cultured CD4+ T cells. TCRdb independently ran MiXCR on the PCR reads; one entry per CDR3 protein. Of about 20,000 distinct CDR3 sequences listed, around three fifths are singletons. With respect to this clonotype: Its antigen is as yet unknown.

CDR1 and CDR2 (germline): SEHNR, FQNEAQ (reference sequence). V lost 5 bases and J 8 bases, leaving 13 bases between the germline ends. The CDR3 covers 13 residues. Indicated treatment: approximately 9-day PBMC culture with coronavirus spike peptide pools or control peptides (ViraFEST assay). First, ViraFEST expanded antigen-specific T cells with peptide pools, and next it sequenced the TCRs. Per-well cultures of under 2.5 million PBMCs received 8.5 to 10 IU/ml IL-2 and 10 ug/ml peptide pools. The sequencing sample was made of CD4+ T cells from blood, cultured in vitro. The clonotype originates from a human donor who had recovered from COVID-19. This chain joins TRBV7-9 and TRBJ2-1; D not certain. The CDR3 loop reads CASSTGVAHEQFF. As DNA, the CDR3 is TGTGCCAGCAGCACTGGAGTGGCGCATGAGCAGTTCTTC.